This entry is about one TCR beta chain. In its sample, this clonotype was seen a few times. Its antigen specificity is not known. No qualities accompany the bases; no much larger clone lies one base away. Trimmed from V: 5 bases; trimmed from J: 14 bases; junction bases lacking a gene match: 17. As encoded in the germline V gene, CDR1 is WSHSY while CDR2 is SAAADI. There are 14 amino acids in the CDR3, from cysteine to phenylalanine inclusive. Here the CDR3 DNA is all that survives: 42 bases in frame from base 1. Taken with the paper, the label for treatment or condition translates to: in vitro stimulation with specific CMV peptide epitopes to enrich CMV-specific T cells. The sample comes from a study of T cell repertoires in cytomegalovirus infection (dated by TCRdb to between 2019 and 2020). Regarding the study in general: Peptide stimulations targeted recently identified HLA-C-restricted CMV epitopes, whose presentation resists viral immunomodulation, together with well-studied HLA-B-restricted epitopes. Because public TCR beta signatures pointed to carriage of CMV infection together with the matching HLA type, the HLA type of each donor mattered for the analysis.

Sequencing took place on an Illumina HiSeq 1500. TCRdb itself trimmed the public reads at Q25 with fastp, ran MiXCR and retained productive beta chains. Entries are consolidated by CDR3 protein sequence, retaining the most common genes and DNA. This sample lists around 340,000 distinct CDR3 sequences; around 29% were detected once. The ten top clones hold around 20% of the sample. Results and caveats for the whole study, not just this receptor: The ex vivo response was dominated by HLA-C-restricted CMV-specific TCR beta clonotypes, which also provided the single most frequent clonotype in two of eight donors. In both this cohort and an independent roughly 400-donor cohort, the cumulative frequency of public TCR beta family members distinguished carriers of CMV infection plus the relevant HLA type.

This receptor chain uses TRBV10-2 and TRBJ1-1, and TRBD1 aligns with 7 junction nucleotides. The source material was cultured PBMCs, sampled from culture after CMV antigen stimulation. This TCR was recovered from a human donor in good health (CMV status not recorded). Some clones in this sample may be carry-over from other donors' samples. The DNA is TGCGCCAGCAGTCGTTCGCGGCAGGCCCCAGGGGGGTTCTTT. Protein translation: CASSRSRQAPGGFF.